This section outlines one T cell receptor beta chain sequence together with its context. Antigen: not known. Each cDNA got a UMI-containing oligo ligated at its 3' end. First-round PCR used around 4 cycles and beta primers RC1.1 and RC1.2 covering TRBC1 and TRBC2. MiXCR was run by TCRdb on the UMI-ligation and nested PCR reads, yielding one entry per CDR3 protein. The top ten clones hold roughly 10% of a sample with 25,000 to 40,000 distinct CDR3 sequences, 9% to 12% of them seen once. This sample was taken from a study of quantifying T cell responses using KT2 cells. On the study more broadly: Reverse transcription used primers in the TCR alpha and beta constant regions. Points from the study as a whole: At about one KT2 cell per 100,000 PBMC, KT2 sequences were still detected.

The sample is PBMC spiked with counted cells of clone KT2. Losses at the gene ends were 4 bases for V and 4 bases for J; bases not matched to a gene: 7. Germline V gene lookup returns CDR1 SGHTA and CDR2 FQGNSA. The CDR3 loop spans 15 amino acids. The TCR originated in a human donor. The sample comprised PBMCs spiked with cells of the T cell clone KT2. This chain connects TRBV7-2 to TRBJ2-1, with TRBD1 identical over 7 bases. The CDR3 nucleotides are TGTGCCAGCAGCTCCCAACCACAGGGGTACAATGAGCAGTTCTTC. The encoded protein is CASSSQPQGYNEQFF. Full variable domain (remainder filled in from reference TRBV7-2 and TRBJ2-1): GAGVSQSPSNKVTEKGKDVELRCDPISGHTALYWYRQSLGQGLEFLIYFQGNSAPDKSGLPSDRFSAERTGGSVSTLTIQRTQQEDSAVYLCASSSQPQGYNEQFFGPGTRLTVL.